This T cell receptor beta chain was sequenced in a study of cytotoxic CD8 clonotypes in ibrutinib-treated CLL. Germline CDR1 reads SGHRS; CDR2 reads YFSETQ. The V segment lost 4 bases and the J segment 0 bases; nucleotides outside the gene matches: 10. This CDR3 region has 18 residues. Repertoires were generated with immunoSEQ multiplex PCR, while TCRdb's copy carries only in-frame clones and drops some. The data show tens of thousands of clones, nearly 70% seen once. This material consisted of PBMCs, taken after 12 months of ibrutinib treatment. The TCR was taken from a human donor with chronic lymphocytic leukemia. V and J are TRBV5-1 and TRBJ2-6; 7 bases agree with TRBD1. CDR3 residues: CASSVGQIIPSGANVLTF. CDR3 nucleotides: TGCGCCAGCAGCGTGGGACAGATAATACCCTCTGGGGCCAACGTCCTGACTTTC.